This T cell receptor (beta chain) was identified during a study of blood T cell repertoires in COVID-19. Study as a whole: Sites in the United States, Italy and Spain provided acute and convalescent COVID-19 samples. T cells, B-cell-depleted T cells, or PBMCs supplied cDNA or gDNA.

The V gene lost 0 bases and the J gene lost 6 bases, with 12 bases spanning the gap. Germline loops: CDR1 SGHRS, CDR2 YFSETQ. The CDR3 runs 15 residues. As processed by the authors: Estimation of nucleated cell counts was performed using reference gene primer amplification. The assay was immunoSEQ multiplex PCR, and TCRdb's table has in-frame clones only and misses some. Clonal size and the V and J genes are those of that table, whereas D and trimming came from the DNA. Among about 84,000 clones listed, 83% were seen once. The chain recombines TRBV5-1 with TRBJ2-2, with a weak D call TRBD2 (6 bases). This TCR came from a woman at least 80 years old with acute or convalescent COVID-19. Sequencing input: peripheral blood. In DNA form, the CDR3 reads TGCGCCAGCAGCTTGGACCCAGGGAGGTCCGGGGAGCTGTTTTTT. Its translation: CASSLDPGRSGELFF.